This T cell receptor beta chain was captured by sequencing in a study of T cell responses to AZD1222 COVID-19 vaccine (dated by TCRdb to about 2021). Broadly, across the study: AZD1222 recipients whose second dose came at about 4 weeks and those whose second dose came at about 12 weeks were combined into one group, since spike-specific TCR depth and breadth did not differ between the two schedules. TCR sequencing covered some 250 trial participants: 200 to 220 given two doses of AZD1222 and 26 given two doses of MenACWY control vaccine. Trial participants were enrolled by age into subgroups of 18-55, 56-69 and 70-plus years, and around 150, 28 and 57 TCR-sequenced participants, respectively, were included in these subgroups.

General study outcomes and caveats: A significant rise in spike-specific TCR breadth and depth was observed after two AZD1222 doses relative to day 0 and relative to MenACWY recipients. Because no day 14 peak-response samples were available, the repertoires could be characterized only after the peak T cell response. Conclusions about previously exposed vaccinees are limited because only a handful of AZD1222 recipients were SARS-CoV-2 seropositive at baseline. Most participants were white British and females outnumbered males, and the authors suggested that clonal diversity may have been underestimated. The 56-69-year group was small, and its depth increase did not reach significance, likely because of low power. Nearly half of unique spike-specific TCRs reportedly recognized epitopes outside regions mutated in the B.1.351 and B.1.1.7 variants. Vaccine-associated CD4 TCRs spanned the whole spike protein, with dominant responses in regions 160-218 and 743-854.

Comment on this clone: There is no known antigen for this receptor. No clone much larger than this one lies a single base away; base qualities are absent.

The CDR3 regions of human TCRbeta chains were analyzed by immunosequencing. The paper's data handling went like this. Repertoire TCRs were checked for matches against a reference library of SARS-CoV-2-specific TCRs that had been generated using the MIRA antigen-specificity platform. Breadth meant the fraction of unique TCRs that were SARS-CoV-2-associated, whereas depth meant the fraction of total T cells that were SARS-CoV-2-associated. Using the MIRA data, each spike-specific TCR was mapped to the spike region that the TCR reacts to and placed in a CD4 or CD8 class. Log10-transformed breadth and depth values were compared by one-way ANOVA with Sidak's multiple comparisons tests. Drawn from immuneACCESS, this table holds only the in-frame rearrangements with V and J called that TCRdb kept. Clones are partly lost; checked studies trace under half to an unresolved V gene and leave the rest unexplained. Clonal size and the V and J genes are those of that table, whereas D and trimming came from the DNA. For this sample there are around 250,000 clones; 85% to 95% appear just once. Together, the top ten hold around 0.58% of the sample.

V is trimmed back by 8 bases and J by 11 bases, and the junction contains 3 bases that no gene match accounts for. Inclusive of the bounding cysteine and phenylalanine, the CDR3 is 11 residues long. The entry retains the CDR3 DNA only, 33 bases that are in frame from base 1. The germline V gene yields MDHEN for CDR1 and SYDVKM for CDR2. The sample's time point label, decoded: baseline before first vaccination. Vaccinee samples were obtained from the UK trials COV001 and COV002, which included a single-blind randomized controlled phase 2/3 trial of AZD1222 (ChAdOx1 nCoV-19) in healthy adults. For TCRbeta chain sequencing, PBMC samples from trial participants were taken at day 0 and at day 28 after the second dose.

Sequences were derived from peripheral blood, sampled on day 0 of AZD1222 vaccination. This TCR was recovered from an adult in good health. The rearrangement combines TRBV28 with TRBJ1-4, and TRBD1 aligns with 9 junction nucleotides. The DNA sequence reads TGTGCCAGCGGAACAGGGGGCAAACTGTTTTTT. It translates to CASGTGGKLFF.